Listed below are T cell receptor beta chains from one sample, sequenced in a study of T cells in Graves' hyperthyroidism and ophthalmopathy. Each CDR3 protein is one row after TCRdb ran MiXCR on the multiplex PCR reads. The sample lists approximately 560,000 distinct CDR3 sequences; around a sixth were seen once. Sequencing input: blood. The receptors here all came from a young woman with Graves' hyperthyroidism. CDR3s include the opening cysteine and the closing phenylalanine or tryptophan. Fields, in order: D gene, clone size, V gene, J gene, CDR3 protein, CDR3 DNA. A D gene is named only where the DNA matches it firmly. For some rows the clone size is stated as once, few or many, or as a class when expanded; others skip it.

>.|many|TRBV6-2/TRBV6-3|TRBJ2-7
CASSQAPGPAYEQYF
TGTGCCAGCAGCCAAGCTCCGGGACCTGCCTACGAGCAGTACTTC
>.|many|TRBV24-1|TRBJ2-3
CATGKETDTQYF
TGTGCCACCGGTAAAGAGACAGATACGCAGTATTTT
>.|once|TRBV6-2/TRBV6-3|TRBJ1-4
CATRESTNEKLFF
TGTGCCACCCGGGAATCGACTAATGAAAAACTGTTTTTT
>.|few|TRBV6-4|TRBJ2-1
CASSDSYDSYNEQFF
TGTGCCAGCAGTGACTCCTACGACTCCTACAATGAGCAGTTCTTC
>.|few|TRBV20-1|TRBJ2-7
CSARPTSLSEQYF
TGCAGTGCTAGACCGACCAGCCTGTCCGAGCAGTACTTC
>.|many|TRBV2|TRBJ2-3
CASSEGRIVADTQYF
TGTGCCAGCAGTGAGGGGAGGATCGTGGCAGATACGCAGTATTTT
>.|many|TRBV28|TRBJ2-5
CASSRTMGGIQETQYF
TGTGCCAGCAGTAGAACGATGGGGGGCATCCAAGAGACCCAGTACTTC
>TRBD2|.|TRBV9|TRBJ2-2
CASSGRELVVTGELFF
TGTGCCAGCAGCGGGCGGGAGTTAGTGGTTACCGGGGAGCTGTTTTTT
>.|.|TRBV27|TRBJ2-2
CASSLLREPNTGELFF
TGTGCCAGCAGTTTATTACGTGAGCCGAACACCGGGGAGCTGTTTTTT
>.|few|TRBV27|TRBJ2-2
CASSTGPSRELFF
TGTGCCAGCAGTACTGGACCGTCCCGGGAGCTGTTTTTT
>TRBD1|.|TRBV4-1|TRBJ2-3
CASSQERQGRGTDTQYF
TGCGCCAGCAGCCAAGAACGACAGGGGAGAGGCACAGATACGCAGTATTTT
>.|.|TRBV4-1|TRBJ2-1
CASSSRMGGSPYNEQFF
TGCGCCAGCAGCTCCCGGATGGGGGGTTCCCCCTACAATGAGCAGTTCTTC
>TRBD2|many|TRBV11-2|TRBJ2-3
CASSLVRPSGRLTQYF
TGTGCCAGCAGCTTAGTGCGGCCTAGCGGGAGACTTACGCAGTATTTT
>.|.|TRBV12-3/TRBV12-4|TRBJ2-7
CASSLSGRGLSYEQHF
TGTGCCAGCAGTTTATCGGGGCGCGGACTTTCCTACGAGCAGCACTTC
>.|.|TRBV25-1|TRBJ1-5
CASSDASGTQPQHF
TGTGCCAGCAGTGACGCTTCCGGGACTCAGCCCCAGCATTTT
>.|.|TRBV9|TRBJ1-1
CASSVGFTEAFF
TGTGCCAGCAGCGTAGGTTTCACTGAAGCTTTCTTT
>TRBD2|few|TRBV7-9|TRBJ2-5
CASSLIGTSGRKRETQYF
TGTGCCAGCAGCTTGATAGGGACTAGCGGGAGAAAGAGAGAAACCCAGTACTTC
>.|many|TRBV10-3|TRBJ2-7
CAIRGQKPSYEQYF
TGTGCCATCAGGGGACAAAAGCCCTCCTACGAGCAGTACTTC
>TRBD2|.|TRBV3-1|TRBJ2-7
CASSQDILGLAGSYEQYF
TGTGCCAGCAGCCAGGATATCCTAGGACTAGCGGGCTCCTACGAGCAGTACTTC
>TRBD1|few|TRBV7-9|TRBJ1-2
CASSLGTENYGYTF
TGTGCCAGCAGCTTGGGGACAGAGAACTATGGCTACACCTTC
>.|many|TRBV28|TRBJ2-7
CASSLRLQSYEQYF
TGTGCCAGCAGTCTAAGACTCCAATCGTACGAGCAGTACTTC
>TRBD2|many|TRBV10-1|TRBJ2-1
CASSEKRLAGYNEQFF
TGCGCCAGCAGTGAGAAGCGACTAGCGGGATACAATGAGCAGTTCTTC
>TRBD1|few|TRBV3-1|TRBJ1-4
CASSQGRQGGVTNEKLFF
TGTGCCAGCAGCCAAGGAAGACAGGGGGGAGTAACTAATGAAAAACTGTTTTTT
>.|few|TRBV11-1|TRBJ2-6
CASSSTRRDPGANVLTF
TGTGCCAGCAGCTCAACCCGAAGGGACCCTGGGGCCAACGTCCTGACTTTC
>TRBD2|many|TRBV10-1|TRBJ2-3
CASSEAGGRGDTQYF
TGCGCCAGCAGTGAAGCGGGAGGCCGTGGAGATACGCAGTATTTT
>TRBD2|many|TRBV20-1|TRBJ2-1
CSAATGTSGSKGEQFF
TGCAGTGCTGCCACCGGGACTAGCGGGAGTAAGGGTGAGCAGTTCTTC
>.|once|TRBV4-1|TRBJ2-2
CASSHNTFVIAPNTGELFF
TGCGCCAGCAGCCATAACACATTCGTTATAGCGCCGAACACCGGGGAGCTGTTTTTT
>.|many|TRBV7-2|TRBJ1-1
CASSPGGGRVTEAFF
TGTGCCAGCAGCCCGGGGGGAGGGAGGGTTACTGAAGCTTTCTTT
>TRBD1|.|TRBV5-1|TRBJ2-7
CASSLGQGGPSYEQYF
TGCGCCAGCAGCCTAGGACAGGGAGGCCCGTCCTACGAGCAGTACTTC
>.|many|TRBV28|TRBJ2-1
CASRSTLAESYNEQFF
TGTGCCAGCAGGTCGACTCTAGCCGAGAGCTACAATGAGCAGTTCTTC
>TRBD2|many|TRBV20-1|TRBJ2-1
CSASAPSGGSSYNEQFF
TGCAGTGCTAGTGCCCCTAGCGGGGGAAGCTCCTACAATGAGCAGTTCTTC
>TRBD2|many|TRBV24-1|TRBJ2-3
CATSDLLAGGLDTQYF
TGTGCCACCAGTGATTTGCTGGCGGGAGGATTAGATACGCAGTATTTT
>.|many|TRBV20-1|TRBJ2-3
CSARDWGMTDTQYF
TGCAGTGCTAGGGACTGGGGAATGACAGATACGCAGTATTTT
>.|few|TRBV6-1|TRBJ2-1
CASTQTDPAYNEQFF
TGTGCCAGCACCCAAACGGACCCCGCCTACAATGAGCAGTTCTTC
>.|few|TRBV7-2|TRBJ1-2
CASSLGGGPSYGYTF
TGTGCCAGCAGCCTCGGTGGGGGGCCCTCCTATGGCTACACCTTC
>.|.|TRBV27|TRBJ2-4
CASSLFRGLAKNIQYF
TGTGCCAGCAGTTTATTCCGAGGGCTAGCCAAAAACATTCAGTACTTC
>TRBD1|few|TRBV10-2|TRBJ2-5
CASSEPITRRGRPRETQYF
TGCGCCAGCAGTGAGCCGATAACGAGAAGGGGGCGCCCCCGAGAGACCCAGTACTTC
>TRBD2|many|TRBV10-3|TRBJ2-1
CAIKLAGSSGKVDEQFF
TGTGCCATCAAACTAGCGGGATCATCAGGGAAGGTCGATGAGCAGTTCTTC
>.|.|TRBV2|TRBJ1-1
CASTNWDTEAFF
TGTGCCAGCACTAATTGGGACACTGAAGCTTTCTTT
>TRBD2|many|TRBV7-9|TRBJ2-7
CASSWGGAYEQYF
TGTGCCAGCAGCTGGGGAGGGGCCTACGAGCAGTACTTC
>.|many|TRBV28|TRBJ2-7
CATTSGSEQYF
TGTGCCACCACATCCGGGTCGGAGCAGTACTTC
>TRBD2|few|TRBV7-2|TRBJ2-7
CASSPTSGRFWGYEQYF
TGTGCCAGCAGCCCGACTAGCGGGAGGTTCTGGGGGTACGAGCAGTACTTC
>TRBD1|.|TRBV27|TRBJ1-5
CASSKGTANQPQHF
TGTGCCAGCAGTAAAGGGACAGCCAATCAGCCCCAGCATTTT
>.|few|TRBV9|TRBJ2-3
CASSVGSGGTDTQYF
TGTGCCAGCAGCGTAGGTAGCGGAGGCACAGATACGCAGTATTTT
>TRBD2|.|TRBV7-9|TRBJ2-7
CASDRAGGPFEQYF
TGTGCCAGCGACAGAGCGGGAGGGCCCTTCGAGCAGTACTTC
>.|many|TRBV28|TRBJ2-7
CASKAPATLAYEQYF
TGTGCCAGCAAGGCCCCCGCGACATTAGCCTACGAGCAGTACTTC
>.|.|TRBV9|TRBJ1-2
CASSVADSYGYTF
TGTGCCAGCAGCGTAGCTGATAGCTATGGCTACACCTTC
>TRBD2|once|TRBV11-2|TRBJ2-3
CASSQPLAGTSTDTQYF
TGTGCCAGCAGCCAACCTCTAGCGGGCACTAGCACAGATACGCAGTATTTT
>.|.|TRBV6-1|TRBJ2-1
CASRIKLTHNEQFF
TGTGCCAGCAGGATTAAGCTAACCCACAATGAGCAGTTCTTC
>.|many|TRBV6-1|TRBJ1-1
CASSIMGNTEAFF
TGTGCCAGCAGTATTATGGGGAACACTGAAGCTTTCTTT
>.|many|TRBV20-1|TRBJ2-7
CSASGSQSYEQYF
TGCAGTGCTAGCGGGAGCCAATCCTACGAGCAGTACTTC
>.|many|TRBV12-3/TRBV12-4|TRBJ2-2
CASKVRDLNTGELFF
TGTGCCAGCAAAGTAAGGGACCTGAACACCGGGGAGCTGTTTTTT
>TRBD2|.|TRBV6-1|TRBJ2-7
CASSPPGLAGELNEQYF
TGTGCCAGCAGTCCCCCGGGACTAGCGGGAGAGCTCAACGAGCAGTACTTC
>.|.|TRBV3-1|TRBJ2-7
CASSQEVAPESSYEQYF
TGTGCCAGCAGCCAAGAGGTCGCACCAGAAAGCTCCTACGAGCAGTACTTC
>TRBD1|few|TRBV12-5|TRBJ2-3
CASDTPFRQGPQYF
TGTGCTAGTGATACCCCCTTTAGACAGGGGCCGCAGTATTTT
>TRBD1|.|TRBV10-3|TRBJ2-7
CAISGGQIFFQGTQKSYEQYF
TGTGCCATCAGTGGGGGACAGATTTTTTTCCAGGGTACCCAAAAATCCTACGAGCAGTACTTC
>TRBD2|many|TRBV9|TRBJ2-1
CASSVVGVGTINEQFF
TGTGCCAGCAGCGTAGTAGGGGTTGGGACTATCAATGAGCAGTTCTTC
>TRBD2|many|TRBV7-2|TRBJ2-1
CASSIGTSGTIYNEQFF
TGTGCCAGCAGCATCGGGACTAGCGGAACAATCTACAATGAGCAGTTCTTC
>TRBD1|few|TRBV2|TRBJ2-6
CASSGTGGLSGANVLTF
TGTGCCAGCAGTGGTACAGGGGGGCTCTCTGGGGCCAACGTCCTGACTTTC